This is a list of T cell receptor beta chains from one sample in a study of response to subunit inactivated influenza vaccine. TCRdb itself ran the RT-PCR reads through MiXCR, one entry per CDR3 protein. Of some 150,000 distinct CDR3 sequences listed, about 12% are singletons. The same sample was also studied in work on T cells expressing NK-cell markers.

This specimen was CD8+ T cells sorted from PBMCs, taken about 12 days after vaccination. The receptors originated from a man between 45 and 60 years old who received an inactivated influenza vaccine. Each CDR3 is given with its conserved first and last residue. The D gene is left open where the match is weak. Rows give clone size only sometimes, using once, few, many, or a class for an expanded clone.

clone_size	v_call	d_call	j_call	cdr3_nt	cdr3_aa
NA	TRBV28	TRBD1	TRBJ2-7	TGTGCCAGCAGTTTGGGTGGGGGACAGTACGAGCAGTACTTC	CASSLGGGQYEQYF
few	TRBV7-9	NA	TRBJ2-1	TGTGCCAGCAGCTTAGTCCCCTCACAGAGATACAATGAGCAGTTCTTC	CASSLVPSQRYNEQFF
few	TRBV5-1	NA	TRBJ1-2	TGCGCCAGCAGCGGGGGACTCGTTGGTGATGGCTACACCTTC	CASSGGLVGDGYTF
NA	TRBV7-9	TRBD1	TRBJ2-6	TGTGCCAGCAGCTCGGGCAGGGGGCGGGGGGCCAACGTCCTGACTTTC	CASSSGRGRGANVLTF
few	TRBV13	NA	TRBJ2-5	TGTGCCAGCAGCTTCTCAAGGGAAGAGACCCAGTACTTC	CASSFSREETQYF
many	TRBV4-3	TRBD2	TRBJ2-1	TGCGCCAGCAGCCAAGATCCGAGCGGGAGAGACTACAATGAGCAGTTCTTC	CASSQDPSGRDYNEQFF
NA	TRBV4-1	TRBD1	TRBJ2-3	TGCGCCAGCAGCCTGTTAAACAGGGGGGGCACAGATACGCAGTATTTT	CASSLLNRGGTDTQYF
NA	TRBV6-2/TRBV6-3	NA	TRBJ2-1	TGTGCCAGCGACGAAAACCCGCCCTACAATGAGCAGTTCTTC	CASDENPPYNEQFF
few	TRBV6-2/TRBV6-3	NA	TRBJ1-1	TGTGCCAGCAGTTACCCCGCTATACCCGACACTGAAGCTTTCTTT	CASSYPAIPDTEAFF
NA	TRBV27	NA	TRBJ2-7	TGTGCCAGCAGTCCCGCGGTGAGATTCTACGAGCAGTACTTC	CASSPAVRFYEQYF
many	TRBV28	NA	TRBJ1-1	TGTGCCAGCAGTTTAAGTGGACGGACTGAAGCTTTCTTT	CASSLSGRTEAFF
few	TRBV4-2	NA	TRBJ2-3	TGTGCCAGCAGAGCGGTCGGCGTCCCCTTGGGGACAGATACGCAGTATTTT	CASRAVGVPLGTDTQYF
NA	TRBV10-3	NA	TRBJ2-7	TGTGCCATCAGTGAGTCGGGCTACGAGCAGTACTTC	CAISESGYEQYF
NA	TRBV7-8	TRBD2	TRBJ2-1	TGTGCCAGCAGCTTAGTCGGGAGGACCTCCTACAATGAGCAGTTCTTC	CASSLVGRTSYNEQFF
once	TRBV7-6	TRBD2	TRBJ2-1	TGTGCCAGCAGCGACCGTTCTAGCGGGAGCAGGTGGATGGGCAATGAGCAGTTCTTC	CASSDRSSGSRWMGNEQFF
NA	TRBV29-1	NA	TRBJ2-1	TGCAGCGTTGAACGGAGGACCGGGGCGAATGAGCAGTTCTTC	CSVERRTGANEQFF
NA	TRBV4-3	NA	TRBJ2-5	TGCGCCAGCAGCCTGGGGATTGGTCAAGCGGAGTTCCAAGAGACCCAGTACTTC	CASSLGIGQAEFQETQYF
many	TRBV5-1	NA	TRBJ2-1	TGCGCCAGCAGCTCCGGGACCGTCTCCTACAATGAGCAGTTCTTC	CASSSGTVSYNEQFF
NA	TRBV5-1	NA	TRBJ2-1	TGCGCCAGCAGCTTGGAGCGGAACTACAATGAGCAGTTCTTC	CASSLERNYNEQFF
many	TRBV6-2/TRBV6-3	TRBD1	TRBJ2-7	TGTGCCAGCAGTTACGGGACAGGGAGGGACGAGCAGTACTTC	CASSYGTGRDEQYF
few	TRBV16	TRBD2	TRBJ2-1	TGTGCCAGCAGCCAATCTAGCGGGGGACACAATGAGCAGTTCTTC	CASSQSSGGHNEQFF
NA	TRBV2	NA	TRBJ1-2	TGTGCCAGCAGTGATTCCTATAACTATGGCTACACCTTC	CASSDSYNYGYTF
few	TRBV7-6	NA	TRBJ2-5	TGTGCCAGCAGCTTGAAAAGGGAGGGCAGGGGGGCGTCCCAGTACTTC	CASSLKREGRGASQYF
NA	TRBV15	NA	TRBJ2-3	TGTGCCACCAGCAGGGACAGCGCCACAGATACGCAGTATTTT	CATSRDSATDTQYF
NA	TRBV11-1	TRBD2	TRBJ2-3	TGTGCCAGCAGTTACGGTGGGGGACTAGCGGGGGGCACAGATACGCAGTATTTT	CASSYGGGLAGGTDTQYF
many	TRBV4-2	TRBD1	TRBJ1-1	TGTGCCAGCAGCCAAGAGACAGGGTCGGCTGAAGCTTTCTTT	CASSQETGSAEAFF
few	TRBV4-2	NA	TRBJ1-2	TGTGCCAGCAGCCAAGTTGGGACGGACTATGGCTACACCTTC	CASSQVGTDYGYTF
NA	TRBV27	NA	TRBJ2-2	TGTGCCAGCAGTTTAGGGAGAATCACCGGGGAGCTGTTTTTT	CASSLGRITGELFF
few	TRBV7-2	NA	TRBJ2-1	TGTGCCAGCAGCTACACTAGCCATGAGCAGTTCTTC	CASSYTSHEQFF
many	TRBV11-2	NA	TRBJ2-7	TGTGCCAGCAGCTTAGTCGGAGACAGTCACTACGAGCAGTACTTC	CASSLVGDSHYEQYF
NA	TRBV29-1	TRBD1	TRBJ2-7	TGCAGCGTTGGGACCCGGGACAGCCTCTACGAGCAGTACTTC	CSVGTRDSLYEQYF
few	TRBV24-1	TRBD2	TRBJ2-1	TGTGCCACCAGTGAGACTAGCGGGAGGAGCTCCTACAATGAGCAGTTCTTC	CATSETSGRSSYNEQFF
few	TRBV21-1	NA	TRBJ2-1	TGTGCCAGCAGGCCCCTCCCGGGGGGGGGCCTTGAGCAGTTCTTC	CASRPLPGGGLEQFF
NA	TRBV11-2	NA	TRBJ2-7	TGTGCCAGCAGCGCAACGAGAGCGGGCGGCGAGCAGTACTTC	CASSATRAGGEQYF
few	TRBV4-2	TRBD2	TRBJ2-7	TGTGCCAGCAGCTCGCCGGGTAGCGGGACCTACGAGCAGTACTTC	CASSSPGSGTYEQYF
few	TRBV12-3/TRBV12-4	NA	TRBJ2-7	TGTGCCAGCAGTCTCCGGGACGGCATCTACGAGCAGTACTTC	CASSLRDGIYEQYF
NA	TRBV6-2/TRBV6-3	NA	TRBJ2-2	TGTGCCAGCAGCACGCCGGGGGGGGAGCTGTTTTTT	CASSTPGGELFF
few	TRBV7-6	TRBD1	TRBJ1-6	TGTGCCAGCAGCTCCAGCCGGTGGGGACAGAGTAATTCACCCCTCCACTTT	CASSSSRWGQSNSPLHF
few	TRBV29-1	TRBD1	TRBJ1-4	TGCAGCGCCACAGGGGGCGGCGAAAAACTGTTTTTT	CSATGGGEKLFF
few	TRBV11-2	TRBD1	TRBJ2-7	TGTGCCAGCAGCGTGACAGGGGGCGAGCAGTACTTC	CASSVTGGEQYF
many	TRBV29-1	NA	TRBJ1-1	TGCAGCGCCGAAGGGAAACAGTTCATGAACACTGAAGCTTTCTTT	CSAEGKQFMNTEAFF
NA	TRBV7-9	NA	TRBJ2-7	TGTGCCAGCAGCTTTAACAAGGGGGTCTCTGCCTACGAGCAGTACTTC	CASSFNKGVSAYEQYF
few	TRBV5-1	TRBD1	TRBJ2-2	TGCGCCAGCAGCCTAAGGACAGGGGGCAGTACCGGGGAGCTGTTTTTT	CASSLRTGGSTGELFF
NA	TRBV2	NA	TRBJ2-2	TGTGCCAGCAGGTGGGCAACGGCCGGGGAGCTGTTTTTT	CASRWATAGELFF
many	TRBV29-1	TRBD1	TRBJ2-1	TGCAGCGTTGAAGGACAGGGGACGATCAATGAGCAGTTCTTC	CSVEGQGTINEQFF
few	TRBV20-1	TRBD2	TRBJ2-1	TGCAGTGCTAGAGATCAGGTTAGCGGGAGATTTAGTGAGCAGTTCTTC	CSARDQVSGRFSEQFF
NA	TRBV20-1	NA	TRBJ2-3	TGCAGTGCTAGAGATCCCGACTCCCGCACAGATACGCAGTATTTT	CSARDPDSRTDTQYF
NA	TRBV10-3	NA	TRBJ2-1	TGTGCCATCAGCCCCCCCCTCCTCTGCAATGAGCAGTTCTTC	CAISPPLLCNEQFF
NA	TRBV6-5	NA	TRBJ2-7	TGTGCCAGCAGTTACTCGGAACAGGGTCGCGAGCAGTACTTC	CASSYSEQGREQYF
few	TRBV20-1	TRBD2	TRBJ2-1	TGCAGTGCTCGTAGACTAGCGGGTGCCTACAATGAGCAGTTCTTC	CSARRLAGAYNEQFF
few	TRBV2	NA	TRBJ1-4	TGTGCCAGCAGGGATGGAGGCGAAAAACTGTTTTTT	CASRDGGEKLFF
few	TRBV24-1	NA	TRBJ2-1	TGTGCCACCTCGACAAACTACAATGAGCAGTTCTTC	CATSTNYNEQFF
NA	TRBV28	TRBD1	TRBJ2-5	TGTGCCAGCAGCCCCGGGACAGGGTGGCAAGAGACCCAGTACTTC	CASSPGTGWQETQYF
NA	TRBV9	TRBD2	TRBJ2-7	TGTGCCAGCAGCGCTAGCGGGGGGGCCAACTACGAGCAGTACTTC	CASSASGGANYEQYF
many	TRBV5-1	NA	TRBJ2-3	TGCGCCAGCAGCCTTGGAATTAGCACAGATACGCAGTATTTT	CASSLGISTDTQYF